A selection of T cell receptor beta chains follows, all from one sample in a study of T cells in Graves' hyperthyroidism and ophthalmopathy. TCRdb re-analysed the multiplex PCR reads in MiXCR, keeping a single row per CDR3 protein. The data show approximately 430,000 distinct CDR3 sequences, approximately 14% seen once. The sample was blood. The receptor source for this set is a woman between 18 and 29 years old with Graves' hyperthyroidism. The CDR3 runs from the conserved cysteine through the conserved F or W. A D gene is named only where the DNA matches it firmly. Rows may omit the clone size; those that give it use once, few, many or a size class.

clone_size: -; j_call: TRBJ2-1; v_call: TRBV28; cdr3_length: 15; d_call: -; cdr3_aa: CASSLSRVTYNEQFF; cdr3_nt: TGTGCCAGCAGTTTATCCAGGGTAACCTACAATGAGCAGTTCTTC
clone_size: many; j_call: TRBJ1-2; v_call: TRBV7-9; cdr3_length: 14; d_call: -; cdr3_aa: CASSTLTSNYGYTF; cdr3_nt: TGTGCCAGCAGCACCCTGACAAGTAACTATGGCTACACCTTC
clone_size: many; j_call: TRBJ1-5; v_call: TRBV20-1; cdr3_length: 16; d_call: -; cdr3_aa: CSASFTGKGWNQPQHF; cdr3_nt: TGCAGTGCTAGTTTTACAGGGAAAGGGTGGAATCAGCCCCAGCATTTT
clone_size: few; j_call: TRBJ1-2; v_call: TRBV6-1; cdr3_length: 15; d_call: -; cdr3_aa: CASSEAGALTYGYTF; cdr3_nt: TGTGCCAGCAGTGAAGCTGGGGCCCTCACCTATGGCTACACCTTC
clone_size: many; j_call: TRBJ2-3; v_call: TRBV12-5; cdr3_length: 12; d_call: -; cdr3_aa: CASGLATDTQYF; cdr3_nt: TGTGCTAGTGGTCTAGCCACAGATACGCAGTATTTT
clone_size: many; j_call: TRBJ2-7; v_call: TRBV18; cdr3_length: 16; d_call: TRBD2; cdr3_aa: CASSPPASGNSGEQYF; cdr3_nt: TGTGCCAGCTCACCACCGGCTAGCGGGAATTCGGGCGAGCAGTACTTC
clone_size: few; j_call: TRBJ2-5; v_call: TRBV25-1; cdr3_length: 13; d_call: -; cdr3_aa: CVSASIGGETQYF; cdr3_nt: TGTGTCAGCGCTTCAATCGGGGGAGAGACCCAGTACTTC
clone_size: -; j_call: TRBJ1-1; v_call: TRBV11-3; cdr3_length: 16; d_call: -; cdr3_aa: CASSHPLKGRNTEAFF; cdr3_nt: TGTGCCAGCAGCCACCCTCTTAAAGGCAGGAACACTGAAGCTTTCTTT
clone_size: many; j_call: TRBJ1-3; v_call: TRBV12-3/TRBV12-4; cdr3_length: 13; d_call: -; cdr3_aa: CASSFSSGNTIYF; cdr3_nt: TGTGCCAGCAGTTTTAGCTCTGGAAACACCATATATTTT
clone_size: many; j_call: TRBJ2-1; v_call: TRBV6-1; cdr3_length: 14; d_call: TRBD1; cdr3_aa: CASSLQGNGNEQFF; cdr3_nt: TGTGCCAGCAGTTTACAGGGGAATGGCAATGAGCAGTTCTTC
clone_size: many; j_call: TRBJ1-1; v_call: TRBV27; cdr3_length: 14; d_call: -; cdr3_aa: CASSRTGDDTEAFF; cdr3_nt: TGTGCCAGCAGTCGGACGGGGGACGATACTGAAGCTTTCTTT
clone_size: many; j_call: TRBJ2-1; v_call: TRBV18; cdr3_length: 15; d_call: TRBD1; cdr3_aa: CASSQKDRGRNEQFF; cdr3_nt: TGTGCCAGCTCACAGAAGGACAGGGGGCGAAATGAGCAGTTCTTC
clone_size: many; j_call: TRBJ1-6; v_call: TRBV7-8; cdr3_length: 14; d_call: -; cdr3_aa: CASRAGTGISPLHF; cdr3_nt: TGTGCCAGCAGGGCCGGGACGGGGATCTCACCCCTCCACTTT
clone_size: -; j_call: TRBJ2-7; v_call: TRBV20-1; cdr3_length: 14; d_call: TRBD2; cdr3_aa: CSATGGTSGYEQYF; cdr3_nt: TGCAGTGCTACCGGTGGGACTAGCGGGTACGAGCAGTACTTC
clone_size: -; j_call: TRBJ1-4; v_call: TRBV7-2; cdr3_length: 13; d_call: -; cdr3_aa: CASSKDSNEKLFF; cdr3_nt: TGTGCCAGCAGTAAGGACAGTAATGAAAAACTGTTTTTT
clone_size: many; j_call: TRBJ2-2; v_call: TRBV7-6; cdr3_length: 17; d_call: TRBD1; cdr3_aa: CASSFVQGQPNTGELFF; cdr3_nt: TGTGCCAGCAGCTTCGTCCAGGGACAGCCGAACACCGGGGAGCTGTTTTTT
clone_size: many; j_call: TRBJ1-6; v_call: TRBV6-6; cdr3_length: 16; d_call: -; cdr3_aa: CASSYSAGTPQFPLHF; cdr3_nt: TGTGCCAGCAGTTACTCGGCAGGGACTCCTCAGTTCCCCCTCCACTTT
clone_size: many; j_call: TRBJ2-7; v_call: TRBV6-1; cdr3_length: 16; d_call: TRBD1; cdr3_aa: CASSEPGGQATYEQYF; cdr3_nt: TGTGCCAGCAGTGAGCCCGGTGGACAGGCGACCTACGAGCAGTACTTC
clone_size: many; j_call: TRBJ2-7; v_call: TRBV12-5; cdr3_length: 18; d_call: -; cdr3_aa: CASGLVRVQAVTGYEQYF; cdr3_nt: TGTGCTAGTGGTTTGGTACGCGTCCAGGCCGTCACCGGCTACGAGCAGTACTTC
clone_size: -; j_call: TRBJ2-1; v_call: TRBV30; cdr3_length: 11; d_call: -; cdr3_aa: CAWTELAEQFF; cdr3_nt: TGTGCCTGGACAGAGTTGGCAGAGCAGTTCTTC
clone_size: many; j_call: TRBJ1-5; v_call: TRBV6-1; cdr3_length: 14; d_call: TRBD1; cdr3_aa: CAAGQGAFEQPQHF; cdr3_nt: TGTGCCGCTGGACAGGGGGCCTTCGAGCAGCCCCAGCATTTT